A single sample gave rise to the 14 T cell receptor beta chains below, sequenced in a study of blood T cell repertoires in COVID-19 (dated by TCRdb to the early 2020s). Library prep was done by the immunoSEQ multiplex PCR assay. Here the immuneACCESS table is served through TCRdb, limited to in-frame sequences with V and J called. Missing clones are a known gap in these copies; in checked studies unresolved V genes cover under half, and the rest lacks a known reason. The sample table holds around 90,000 clones, of which 80% to 90% were seen once. Jointly, the top ten make up roughly 2% of the sample. The sequencing input was peripheral blood. All receptors come from a man aged 50 or older with COVID-19, enrolled during active disease.

V gene TRBV18 combines with J gene TRBJ2-5; D is ambiguous. The CDR3 contains 11 residues. CDR1 KGHSH and CDR2 LQKENI come from the germline V gene. The V and J ends lost 4 bases and 4 bases respectively, with 4 bases between them. The CDR3 protein is CASSLLETQYF. The CDR3 bases are TGTGCCAGCTCACTCTTAGAGACCCAGTACTTC.

This clone showed up just once. This sequence joins TRBV7-8 and TRBJ2-2; 8 bases line up with TRBD1. CDR3 length: 17 amino acids. Looked up from germline, CDR1 is SGHVS and CDR2 is FQNEAQ. Unmatched junction bases numbered 9, after V lost 1 base and J lost 5 bases. DNA for the CDR3: TGTGCCAGCAGCTTAGAGCCGTCCAGGGGGCGGACCGGGGAGCTGTTTTTT. This codes for CASSLEPSRGRTGELFF.

The CDR3 coding sequence is TGCGCCAGCAGCCCGGATAGCGGAGGACCGTGGTATTTT. The encoded protein is CASSPDSGGPWYF. This chain uses TRBV5-1 with TRBJ2-3, with D maybe TRBD2 (6 bases). This CDR3 contains 13 residues. Germline loops: CDR1 SGHRS, CDR2 YFSETQ. V was cut by 4 bases and J by 14 bases, with 20 bases left in between.

The gene calls are TRBV7-6 and TRBJ2-7; 7 bases align to TRBD1. In germline, CDR1 is SGHVS, CDR2 FNYEAQ. The V gene end was trimmed by 5 bases and the J gene end by 7 bases; junction bases not matched to a gene: 8. CDR3 length: 13 residues. In DNA, the CDR3 is TGTGCCAGCAGCCCCAGGGGGACAGCGGAGCAGTACTTC. Its translation is CASSPRGTAEQYF.

This clone is a singleton in its sample. The rearrangement links TRBV4-3 to TRBJ2-2; tentatively, D is TRBD2 (5 bases). With 0 bases removed from V and 2 bases from J, the gap between germline ends came to 7 bases. The CDR3 contains 15 residues. Per germline, CDR1 LGHNA and CDR2 YSLEER. CDR3 nucleotides: TGCGCCAGCAGCCAAGATCTAGCCAACACCGGGGAGCTGTTTTTT. This encodes CASSQDLANTGELFF.

V gene TRBV2 combines with J gene TRBJ2-7, with 7 bases matching TRBD1. The J segment lost 2 bases and the V segment lost 8 bases, leaving 6 bases of the junction unmatched. CDR1 is SNHLY and CDR2 is FYNNEI in the germline V gene. The CDR3 length is 13 residues. CDR3 nucleotides: TGTGCCAGCCTCAGGGACAGAGCCTACGAGCAGTACTTC. Its protein is CASLRDRAYEQYF.

The CDR3 DNA reads TGTGCCAGCAGCTTTTACAGGGGGCCCGGGAACACTGAAGCTTTCTTT. Protein sequence: CASSFYRGPGNTEAFF. The chain recombines TRBV11-2 with TRBJ1-1; 9 nucleotides line up with TRBD1. The CDR3 is 16 amino acids. The trim removed 3 bases at V and 1 base at J, leaving 6 bases unmatched. CDR1 is SGHAT and CDR2 is FQNNGV in the germline V gene.

The V call is TRBV3-1 (or the pseudogene TRBV3-2), the J call TRBJ1-6; D is undetermined. The ends were cut back, 2 bases at V and 6 bases at J, with 8 bases in the middle. Germline V lookup: CDR1 LGHDT, CDR2 YNNKEL (reference sequence). The CDR3 extends over 14 amino acids. The CDR3 sequence is CASSQFRGNSPLHF. The CDR3 DNA is TGTGCCAGCAGCCAATTCCGGGGTAATTCACCCCTCCACTTT.

The V call is TRBV5-6, the J call TRBJ2-7; 9 bases line up with TRBD1. This CDR3 has 16 amino acids. CDR1 is SGHDT, CDR2 YYEEEE, per germline. The V gene end was trimmed by 0 bases and the J gene end by 5 bases; junction bases not matched to a gene: 9. The CDR3 spells CASSLVVGDRDDEQYF. CDR3 DNA: TGTGCCAGCAGCTTGGTTGTAGGGGACAGGGACGACGAGCAGTACTTC.

The chain joins TRBV19 to TRBJ1-6, with D uncertain. The CDR3 is 12 amino acids. The V end was cut by 3 bases, the J end by 16 bases, with 13 bases between. The V gene's germline CDR1 is LNHDA and CDR2 SQIVND (reference sequence). CDR3: CASSIGGGTLHF. In DNA form, the CDR3 reads TGTGCCAGTAGTATTGGTGGTGGCACACTCCACTTT.

There are a few counts of this clone. The J gene is TRBJ1-4, the V gene TRBV7-9; 9 bases fit TRBD1. CDR3 size: 15 residues. Germline CDR1 reads SEHNR; CDR2 reads FQNEAQ (reference sequence). Trimming at V came to 5 bases and at J to 7 bases, leaving 8 bases not matched to a gene. CDR3 residues: CASSPTGTGSEKLFF. For the CDR3, the DNA is TGTGCCAGCAGCCCAACCGGGACAGGGAGTGAAAAACTGTTTTTT. The variable domain in full, completed from reference TRBV7-9 and TRBJ1-4, reads DTGVSQNPRHKITKRGQNVTFRCDPISEHNRLYWYRQTLGQGPEFLTYFQNEAQLEKSRLLSDRFSAERPKGSFSTLEIQRTEQGDSAMYLCASSPTGTGSEKLFFGSGTQLSVL.

Points on this clone: This CDR3 is also generated by other DNA sequences in the sample. V gene TRBV15 combines with J gene TRBJ1-2, with 9 bases aligning to TRBD1. J lost 1 base, V lost 3 bases, and 0 bases had no gene match. This CDR3 is 14 amino acids long. CDR1 LNHNV and CDR2 YYDKDF come from the germline V gene (reference sequence). CDR3 amino acids: CATSRDRGNYGYTF. The CDR3 bases are TGTGCCACCAGCAGGGACAGGGGTAACTATGGCTACACCTTC. The full variable domain, in which reference TRBV15 and TRBJ1-2 provide the parts outside the CDR3, is DAMVIQNPRYQVTQFGKPVTLSCSQTLNHNVMYWYQQKSSQAPKLLFHYYDKDFNNEADTPDNFQSRRPNTSFCFLDIRSPGLGDTAMYLCATSRDRGNYGYTFGSGTRLTVV.

This chain uses TRBV19 with TRBJ2-3; TRBD2 agrees at 11 bases. Germline V CDR1 and CDR2: LNHDA, SQIVND (reference sequence). The CDR3 runs to 17 residues. With V trimmed by 5 bases and J by 6 bases, 13 bases remained unmatched. In DNA form, the CDR3 reads TGTGCCAGTAGTCCCCGGGCTAGCGGGGGGTTCACTGATACGCAGTATTTT. Its translation: CASSPRASGGFTDTQYF.

V and J are TRBV15 and TRBJ1-3; no firm D call. Germline V CDR1 and CDR2: LNHNV, YYDKDF (reference sequence). V dropped 9 bases and J dropped 3 bases, with 12 bases sitting between them. The CDR3 sequence is 13 residues long. CDR3 in DNA: TGTGCCACGCAAAGGAGCGGTGGAAACACCATATATTTT. This gives the protein CATQRSGGNTIYF.